Listed here are 15 T cell receptor beta chains from one sample, sequenced in a study of T-cell reconstitution after alpha-beta-depleted transplantation in children. Unique molecular identifiers were incorporated when the TCRbeta library was constructed. MiXCR, applied by TCRdb to the PCR reads, yields one record per CDR3 protein. The sample has about 360,000 distinct CDR3 sequences, 13% seen once. Here the sequenced sample was PBMCs, taken from the stem cell graft. All receptors come from a human donor who donated a stem cell graft to a child with Fanconi anemia.

This clonotype was found a few times. V usage is TRBV30 and J usage is TRBJ2-7; D is possibly TRBD1 (6 bases). From germline, CDR1 is GTSNPN and CDR2 SVGIG (reference sequence). This CDR3 region has 15 residues. Trimming removed 0 bases from V and 3 bases from J, with 15 bases in between. CDR3 sequence: CAWSVPGDLVYEQYF. Here the CDR3 DNA reads TGTGCCTGGAGTGTACCAGGGGACCTGGTCTACGAGCAGTACTTC.

This rearrangement joins TRBV7-8 to TRBJ2-2, with D possibly being TRBD1 (5 bases). Germline CDR1 and CDR2: SGHVS and FQNEAQ. Trimming took off 3 bases at V and 1 base at J, with 12 bases between the two ends. The CDR3 is 16 amino acids. In nucleotides, the CDR3 is TGTGCCAGCAGCTTCCGACAGACCAGGAACACCGGGGAGCTGTTTTTT. It codes for CASSFRQTRNTGELFF.

This clonotype has a count of ten or more. The gene calls are TRBV24-1 and TRBJ2-5; tentatively, D is TRBD1 (6 bases). Trimming removed 7 bases at V and 0 bases at J, with 14 bases between. Germline CDR1 reads KGHDR; CDR2 reads SFDVKD. The CDR3 has 15 amino acids. This chain's CDR3 is CATSSGHSYQETQYF. CDR3 bases: TGTGCCACCAGCTCGGGACACTCGTACCAAGAGACCCAGTACTTC.

This clonotype turned up a few times. The chain uses TRBV4-1 and TRBJ1-2; 7 positions agree with TRBD1. Germline assignment: CDR1 MGHRA and CDR2 YSYEKL. The CDR3 totals 15 residues. V dropped 2 bases and J dropped 5; count of bases not matched to a gene: 8. The CDR3 nucleotides read TGCGCCAGCAGCCAACCATCCGGGACAGCATATGGCTACACCTTC. Protein product: CASSQPSGTAYGYTF.

This clonotype was seen more than once but under ten times. This rearrangement joins TRBV4-3 to TRBJ1-1; D gene uncertain. Germline V gene lookup returns CDR1 LGHNA and CDR2 YSLEER. Trimming pared 1 base from V and 4 bases from J, leaving 10 bases between. The CDR3 spans 14 residues. CDR3 in DNA: TGCGCCAGCAGCCAAGGGCTGGACGGCACTGAAGCTTTCTTT. This sequence encodes CASSQGLDGTEAFF.

Details on this clonotype: It may be a read error: a sequence one base away is much more abundant. The chain joins TRBV5-1 to TRBJ1-6; the D is unclear. With 5 bases removed from V and 9 bases from J, the gap between germline ends came to 18 bases. Germline-derived CDR1 and CDR2 are SGHRS and YFSETQ. The CDR3 consists of 15 residues. The CDR3 DNA reads TGCGCCAGCAGTGACCCGACGGGCTTGGTTTCACCCCTCCACTTT. Its translation is CASSDPTGLVSPLHF.

There are a few counts of this clonotype. The genes are TRBV6-2 or TRBV6-3 and TRBJ2-1, with a tentative D call TRBD2 (6 bases). CDR3 length equals 13 residues. V was shortened by 6 bases and J by 5 bases, with 11 bases between the two germline ends. Germline CDR1 and CDR2: MNHEY and SVGEGT. CDR3 in amino acids: CASREGANNEQFF. CDR3 coding DNA: TGTGCCAGCAGGGAGGGAGCCAACAATGAGCAGTTCTTC.

The chain joins TRBV20-1 to TRBJ2-3; D possibly corresponds to TRBD1 (5 bases). Germline CDR1 reads DFQATT; CDR2 reads SNEGSKA (reference sequence). The CDR3 sequence is 14 residues long. Trimming stripped 6 bases from V and 6 bases from J, with 19 bases between. This chain's CDR3 is CSAEFQGSKDTQYF. The CDR3 DNA is TGCAGTGCCGAGTTTCAGGGATCTAAGGATACGCAGTATTTT.

This clonotype was counted only a few times. The chain uses TRBV6-1 and TRBJ1-1; TRBD1 agrees at 7 bases. Germline assignment: CDR1 MNHNS and CDR2 SASEGT. Trimming at V came to 6 bases and at J to 5 bases, leaving 15 bases not matched to a gene. The CDR3 spans 16 residues. CDR3 amino acids: CASRDPKQGRGTEAFF. In DNA, the CDR3 is TGTGCCAGCAGGGATCCGAAACAGGGGAGGGGAACTGAAGCTTTCTTT.

This clonotype was observed many times. The V gene is TRBV29-1, the J gene TRBJ2-2, with D tentatively TRBD1 (6 bases). Trimming stripped 7 bases from V and 1 base from J, with 10 bases between. CDR1 SQVTM and CDR2 ANQGSEA come from the germline V gene. The CDR3 is 13 residues long. This CDR3 reads CSAGQLNTGELFF. The CDR3 DNA is TGCAGCGCCGGACAGCTGAACACCGGGGAGCTGTTTTTT.

This clonotype was seen ten or more times. The chain joins TRBV7-7 to TRBJ2-5; weak D call: TRBD2 (6 bases). Trimming took off 5 bases at V and 5 bases at J, with 18 bases between the two ends. The CDR3 consists of 15 residues. Germline assignment: CDR1 SSHAT and CDR2 FNYEAQ (reference sequence). CDR3 residues: CASSPGGSGRETQYF. The CDR3 nucleotides are TGTGCCAGCAGCCCCGGGGGAAGCGGGCGTGAGACCCAGTACTTC.

The rearrangement links TRBV12-3 or TRBV12-4 to TRBJ2-1; D is possibly TRBD2 (7 bases). The CDR3 covers 18 residues. Trimming cost V 7 bases and J 10 bases, with 32 bases left between them. CDR3 sequence (DNA): TGTGCCAGCACCCTAACGTCGACACAGGGTCGGTGGGGACTAGAGCAGTTCTTC. Translation: CASTLTSTQGRWGLEQFF.

This clonotype has just one count. This clone may be a read error of a much larger clone one base away. The CDR3 here is CASCRLDRVWTEAFF. The CDR3 nucleotides are TGTGCCAGCTGCAGGTTGGACAGGGTTTGGACTGAAGCTTTCTTT. The rearrangement joins TRBV12-3 or TRBV12-4 to TRBJ1-1; 8 bases fit TRBD1. The CDR3 covers 15 residues. Trimming removed 8 bases from V and 5 bases from J; junction bases left unmatched: 13.

This clonotype appeared many times. This rearrangement joins TRBV7-8 to TRBJ2-3, with D hard to call. This CDR3 contains 12 residues. Germline loops: CDR1 SGHVS, CDR2 FQNEAQ. Trimming took 2 bases from V and 6 from J, leaving 6 bases between them. The CDR3 coding sequence is TGTGCCAGCAGCTTATACGGTGATACGCAGTATTTT. Protein: CASSLYGDTQYF.

This clonotype has more than one count but fewer than ten. This chain links TRBV6-2 or TRBV6-3 with TRBJ2-5; 7 bases line up with TRBD2. Germline loops: CDR1 MNHEY, CDR2 SVGEGT. The length of the CDR3 is 13 residues. V lost 7 bases, J lost 4 bases, and 6 bases stayed unmatched. The DNA for the CDR3 is TGTGCCAGCACCCAGGTAGCGGGAGAGACCCAGTACTTC. Translated, it gives CASTQVAGETQYF.